This passage covers 26 T cell receptor beta chains from one sample sequenced in a study of sequential checkpoint blockade in melanoma. Treatment described: randomized to nivolumab then ipilimumab (arm A) or the reverse (arm B). Some clones are missing from TCRdb's copy, which holds only in-frame ones; the method was immunoSEQ multiplex PCR. This table holds some 40,000 clones, approximately 85% found once. This material consisted of CD8+ T cells sorted from blood (inferred from file names), taken from a patient given nivolumab and ipilimumab in sequence. These receptors were obtained from a human donor with melanoma.

This chain connects TRBV9 to TRBJ2-5, with 11 bases matching TRBD2. The length of the CDR3 is 15 residues. Per germline, CDR1 SGDLS and CDR2 YYNGEE. Trimming removed 3 bases from V and 2 bases from J; junction bases left unmatched: 3. The CDR3: CASSDGTSGQETQYF. The CDR3 DNA reads as TGTGCCAGCAGCGACGGGACTAGCGGTCAAGAGACCCAGTACTTC.

This rearrangement joins TRBV4-2 to TRBJ1-1; 9 bases match TRBD1. CDR1 and CDR2 from the germline V gene are LGHNA and YNFKEQ. The trim removed 0 bases at V and 4 bases at J, leaving 3 bases unmatched. The CDR3 runs 15 residues. The CDR3 bases are TGTGCCAGCAGCCAAGATGCGACAGGGGGCACTGAAGCTTTCTTT. It translates to CASSQDATGGTEAFF.

J is TRBJ1-4 and V is TRBV4-1; D call uncertain. Germline CDR1 is MGHRA and CDR2 is YSYEKL. The V gene lost 0 bases and the J gene lost 2 bases, with 19 bases spanning the gap. CDR3 length: 19 amino acids. The CDR3 nucleotides read TGCGCCAGCAGCCAAGATATCGGAATAAATGGGAGGACTAATGAAAAACTGTTTTTT. This encodes CASSQDIGINGRTNEKLFF.

The chain combines TRBV28 with TRBJ2-5; D gene uncertain. V lost 6 bases and J 0 bases, leaving 11 bases between the germline ends. Germline assignment: CDR1 MDHEN and CDR2 SYDVKM. The CDR3 covers 14 residues. CDR3 loop: CASRPMGDQETQYF. CDR3 DNA: TGTGCCAGCAGGCCTATGGGCGACCAAGAGACCCAGTACTTC.

V usage is TRBV5-4 and J usage is TRBJ1-2; 8 bases map to TRBD1. The CDR3 consists of 13 residues. Germline CDR1 and CDR2: SGHNT and YYREEE (reference sequence). After removal of 0 bases from V and 6 bases from J, the junction contained 1 base not matched to a gene. CDR3 loop: CASSLGTGNGYTF. The CDR3 nucleotides are TGTGCCAGCAGCTTGGGGACAGGGAATGGCTACACCTTC. The variable domain in full, completed from reference TRBV5-4 and TRBJ1-2, reads ETGVTQSPTHLIKTRGQQVTLRCSSQSGHNTVSWYQQALGQGPQFIFQYYREEENGRGNFPPRFSGLQFPNYSSELNVNALELDDSALYLCASSLGTGNGYTFGSGTRLTVV.

This rearrangement joins TRBV29-1 to TRBJ2-5; unclear D gene. This CDR3 contains 14 residues. Trimming removed 6 bases at V and 0 bases at J, with 14 bases between. Per germline, CDR1 SQVTM and CDR2 ANQGSEA. The DNA of the CDR3 is TGCAGCGTGCCTAGTGGATCGTACCAAGAGACCCAGTACTTC. Protein product: CSVPSGSYQETQYF. The full variable domain, its missing parts supplied by reference TRBV29-1 and TRBJ2-5, is SAVISQKPSRDICQRGTSLTIQCQVDSQVTMMFWYRQQPGQSLTLIATANQGSEATYESGFVIDKFPISRPNLTFSTLTVSNMSPEDSSIYLCSVPSGSYQETQYFGPGTRLLVL.

This chain connects TRBV7-9 to TRBJ1-1; 8 bases are a match to TRBD1. The CDR3 length is 17 residues. V lost 5 bases, J lost 1 base, and 12 bases stayed unmatched. CDR1 SEHNR and CDR2 FQNEAQ come from the germline V gene (reference sequence). This chain's CDR3 is CASSPRQGRNANTEAFF. DNA for the CDR3: TGTGCCAGCAGCCCGCGACAGGGGCGAAACGCGAACACTGAAGCTTTCTTT.

The chain couples TRBV6-4 to TRBJ2-2; tentative D call: TRBD2 (5 bases). CDR1 is MRHNA and CDR2 is SNTAGT in the germline V gene. The V end lost 0 bases, the J end lost 6 bases, and 14 bases lay between the germline ends. This CDR3 region has 16 residues. CDR3 nucleotides: TGTGCCAGCAGTGACTCCCCCGGGCGAGGGCCCGGGGAGCTGTTTTTT. It codes for CASSDSPGRGPGELFF.

This chain connects TRBV30 to TRBJ1-5, with D unclear. The CDR3 covers 14 residues. Germline-derived CDR1 and CDR2 are GTSNPN and SVGIG (reference sequence). Trimming shortened V by 0 bases and J by 3 bases, and 9 bases separated the two germline ends. The CDR3 sequence: CAWSVEQFNQPQHF. CDR3 DNA: TGTGCCTGGAGTGTAGAACAGTTCAATCAGCCCCAGCATTTT.

This clone is a singleton in its sample. The rearrangement uses TRBV11-2 and TRBJ2-5, with 8 nucleotides matching TRBD2. The CDR3 runs 16 residues. Looked up from germline, CDR1 is SGHAT and CDR2 is FQNNGV. V lost 6 bases and J lost 1; bases outside the gene matches: 10. The CDR3 nucleotides are TGTGCCAGCAGATATACTAGCGGAGATCCCCAAGAGACCCAGTACTTC. Translation: CASRYTSGDPQETQYF.

The chain uses TRBV30 and TRBJ1-1, with D possibly TRBD1 on 5 matching bases. CDR1 and CDR2 from the germline V gene are GTSNPN and SVGIG (reference sequence). V was shortened by 2 bases and J by 0 bases, with 10 bases between the two germline ends. The CDR3 covers 14 residues. CDR3 region: CAWSPGVLNTEAFF. The CDR3, as DNA: TGTGCCTGGAGTCCGGGGGTACTGAACACTGAAGCTTTCTTT.

The chain recombines TRBV4-1 with TRBJ1-5; the D is unclear. This CDR3 contains 17 residues. Germline CDR1 and CDR2: MGHRA and YSYEKL. Trimming took off 4 bases at V and 3 bases at J, with 19 bases between the two ends. The CDR3 is CASSPLFAGGNNQPQHF. The DNA of the CDR3 is TGCGCCAGCAGCCCGCTTTTCGCGGGCGGCAACAATCAGCCCCAGCATTTT.

The chain couples TRBV5-1 to TRBJ2-1; TRBD2 matches at 8 bases. Germline lookup yields CDR1 SGHRS and CDR2 YFSETQ. CDR3 length equals 17 residues. The junction had 8 bases not matched to a gene; V was cut back by 0 bases and J by 3 bases. In DNA form, the CDR3 reads TGCGCCAGCAGCTTGGCCTCCAGCGGGGGCAACTACAATGAGCAGTTCTTC. Translating gives CASSLASSGGNYNEQFF. Using reference TRBV5-1 and TRBJ2-1 for the parts outside the CDR3, the full variable domain is KAGVTQTPRYLIKTRGQQVTLSCSPISGHRSVSWYQQTPGQGLQFLFEYFSETQRNKGNFPGRFSGRQFSNSRSEMNVSTLELGDSALYLCASSLASSGGNYNEQFFGPGTRLTVL.

The chain joins TRBV27 to TRBJ1-2; a weak D match, TRBD1 (5 bases). V dropped 4 bases and J dropped 1 base, with 13 bases sitting between them. CDR1 and CDR2 (germline): MNHEY, SMNVEV (reference sequence). The CDR3 is made up of 15 amino acids. Here the CDR3 reads CASSSTPRDNYGYTF. In nucleotides, the CDR3 is TGTGCCAGCAGTTCAACCCCCAGGGATAACTATGGCTACACCTTC.

V gene TRBV5-6 combines with J gene TRBJ1-6; TRBD1 matches at 9 bases. Losses at the gene ends were 0 bases for V and 9 bases for J; bases not matched to a gene: 10. CDR1 is SGHDT, CDR2 YYEEEE, per germline. The length of the CDR3 is 17 residues. For the CDR3, the DNA is TGTGCCAGCAGCTTGGGGTGGACTAGGACAGGGGTTTCACCCCTCCACTTT. Its translation: CASSLGWTRTGVSPLHF. Together with reference TRBV5-6 and TRBJ1-6, the CDR3 gives the full variable domain: DAGVTQSPTHLIKTRGQQVTLRCSPKSGHDTVSWYQQALGQGPQFIFQYYEEEERQRGNFPDRFSGHQFPNYSSELNVNALLLGDSALYLCASSLGWTRTGVSPLHFGNGTRLTVT.

The J gene is TRBJ2-3, the V gene TRBV4-1; 11 nucleotides align to TRBD2. V was pared by 2 bases and J by 3 bases, with 4 bases of the junction left unmatched. This CDR3 contains 16 residues. Germline CDR1 reads MGHRA; CDR2 reads YSYEKL. Here the CDR3 reads CASSQSLAGGTDTQYF. The CDR3 DNA is TGCGCCAGCAGCCAATCTTTAGCGGGAGGGACAGATACGCAGTATTTT.

The chain combines TRBV4-1 with TRBJ2-7; tentatively, D is TRBD2 (6 bases). Between the trimmed V and J ends, which lost 0 bases and 7 bases, there was a span of 19 bases. Germline assignment: CDR1 MGHRA and CDR2 YSYEKL. The CDR3 is made up of 16 amino acids. DNA of the CDR3: TGCGCCAGCAGCCAAGAATGGACCCCCGCCGGGGGTGAGCAGTACTTC. Its protein product is CASSQEWTPAGGEQYF.

The gene calls are TRBV5-1 and TRBJ2-7; 7 positions agree with TRBD1. Germline lookup yields CDR1 SGHRS and CDR2 YFSETQ. The CDR3 covers 14 residues. Trimming cost V 0 bases and J 2 bases; bases outside gene matches: 2. The CDR3 protein is CASSLDGTAYEQYF. The CDR3 coding sequence is TGCGCCAGCAGCTTGGACGGGACAGCCTACGAGCAGTACTTC.

The chain carries TRBV28 and TRBJ1-1; a possible D gene is TRBD1 (5 bases). The CDR3 is made up of 15 amino acids. CDR1 is MDHEN and CDR2 is SYDVKM in the germline V gene. V dropped 6 bases and J dropped 1 base, with 15 bases sitting between them. In DNA form, the CDR3 reads TGTGCCAGCAGCCCCCTACGGGGGGAGAACACTGAAGCTTTCTTT. This sequence encodes CASSPLRGENTEAFF.

The chain couples TRBV6-6 to TRBJ2-2; 9 bases fit TRBD1. Germline V lookup: CDR1 MNHNY, CDR2 SVGAGI (reference sequence). The CDR3 extends over 15 amino acids. Trimming removed 4 bases from V and 3 bases from J; junction bases left unmatched: 3. CDR3 amino acids: CASSLQGAYTGELFF. CDR3 DNA sequence: TGTGCCAGCAGTTTACAGGGGGCCTACACCGGGGAGCTGTTTTTT.

This chain joins TRBV7-2 and TRBJ1-1; D is ambiguous. The V end lost 2 bases, the J end lost 11 bases, and 15 bases lay between the germline ends. Germline assignment: CDR1 SGHTA and CDR2 FQGNSA. CDR3 length: 13 residues. CDR3 loop: CASSLLHGDGAFF. DNA for the CDR3: TGTGCCAGCAGCTTATTGCATGGAGACGGGGCTTTCTTT.

The rearrangement uses TRBV19 and TRBJ2-7; the match to TRBD1 covers 8 bases. V shed 3 bases and J 0 bases; nucleotides not matched to a gene: 7. Germline V gene lookup returns CDR1 LNHDA and CDR2 SQIVND (reference sequence). This CDR3 has 16 amino acids. CDR3 sequence reads: CASSMATGEVSYEQYF. DNA of the CDR3: TGTGCCAGTAGTATGGCGACAGGGGAGGTCTCCTACGAGCAGTACTTC.

The count of this clone is one. The chain carries TRBV6-4 and TRBJ1-6, with 8 nucleotides matching TRBD1. Trimming at V came to 3 bases and at J to 4 bases, leaving 8 bases not matched to a gene. Germline lookup yields CDR1 MRHNA and CDR2 SNTAGT. This CDR3 has 17 amino acids. The CDR3 DNA is TGTGCCAGCAGTGAAAAGGCAGGGGGCGCATATAATTCACCCCTCCACTTT. Amino acids: CASSEKAGGAYNSPLHF.

This sequence joins TRBV4-2 and TRBJ2-7, with TRBD2 identical over 8 bases. Germline CDR1 and CDR2: LGHNA and YNFKEQ. The CDR3 is made up of 15 amino acids. J was trimmed by 3 bases and V by 4 bases; bases with no gene match: 8. The CDR3 here is CASSLTGGGNYEQYF. In DNA form, the CDR3 reads TGTGCCAGCAGCCTCACGGGGGGGGGAAACTACGAGCAGTACTTC.

The chain couples TRBV2 to TRBJ2-3, with 11 bases that match TRBD2. CDR1 and CDR2 (germline): SNHLY, FYNNEI. Trimming took 8 bases from V and 4 from J; bases not matched to a gene: 2. The length of the CDR3 is 13 residues. CDR3 nucleotides: TGTGCCAGCTTAGCGGGGGGGCCAGATACGCAGTATTTT. Protein product: CASLAGGPDTQYF.

In its sample, this clone was seen a few times. The chain is built from TRBV28 and TRBJ1-1; the match to TRBD1 covers 7 bases. The CDR3 spans 14 residues. Germline V gives CDR1 MDHEN, CDR2 SYDVKM. With 2 bases clipped from V and 5 bases from J, the junction kept 5 bases outside the gene matches. The CDR3 here is CASSLDPGGTEAFF. The CDR3 coding sequence is TGTGCCAGCAGTTTAGATCCAGGGGGGACTGAAGCTTTCTTT.